These 19 T cell receptor beta chains originate from one sample sequenced in a study of beta chain features in type 1 diabetes. Overall study results and limits: A moderate, significant TCRB CDR3 shortening appeared in type 1 diabetes across four CD4+ subsets.

The whole isolated RNA underwent reverse transcription, so sequencing captured expressed TCRB transcripts. Sequenced by immunoSEQ multiplex PCR; TCRdb stores in-frame clones only, minus some. Of roughly 290,000 clones listed, over 14% are singletons. Their antigen targets remain unknown. The sequencing sample was made of naive CD4+ T cells from blood. Every receptor here comes from a man between 18 and 35 years old with type 1 diabetes.

This clone came up a few times. The rearrangement uses TRBV30 and TRBJ2-5, with a possible D match to TRBD1 (5 bases). This CDR3 has 13 amino acids. Trimming removed 5 bases at V and 2 bases at J, with 12 bases between. The germline CDR1 and CDR2 sequences are GTSNPN and SVGIG (reference sequence). The CDR3 protein is CAWEQAAQETQYF. CDR3 sequence (DNA): TGTGCCTGGGAACAGGCCGCACAAGAGACCCAGTACTTC.

This clone has just a few counts. The rearrangement uses TRBV7-6 and TRBJ2-7; tentatively, D is TRBD1 (5 bases). The CDR3 length is 14 residues. Germline V gene data show CDR1 as SGHVS and CDR2 as FNYEAQ. Deletions cut 0 bases from V and 3 bases from J, with 9 bases between. CDR3 nucleotides: TGTGCCAGCAGCTTAGCAGGTCAGGGCTACGAGCAGTACTTC. Protein: CASSLAGQGYEQYF.

There are a few counts of this clone. The chain employs TRBV11-2 and TRBJ2-2, with D perhaps matching TRBD2 (6 bases). Trimming shortened V by 6 bases and J by 0 bases, and 11 bases separated the two germline ends. This CDR3 is built from 15 residues. Germline values: CDR1 SGHAT, CDR2 FQNNGV. The CDR3 sequence is CASRRPGANTGELFF. As DNA, the CDR3 is TGTGCCAGCAGGAGACCGGGGGCGAACACCGGGGAGCTGTTTTTT.

This clone came up a few times. The chain recombines TRBV19 with TRBJ2-1; 12 positions agree with TRBD2. The germline V gene encodes CDR1 LNHDA and CDR2 SQIVND (reference sequence). The length of the CDR3 is 17 residues. V trimming: 6 bases; J trimming: 9 bases; junction bases outside the gene matches: 15. CDR3 sequence: CASSPRGLAGGQGEQFF. The CDR3, as DNA: TGTGCCAGTAGCCCCAGGGGGCTAGCGGGAGGGCAAGGTGAGCAGTTCTTC.

This clone was counted a few times. DNA for the CDR3: TGTGCCACTTCCTATGGGGACACTAATTCACCCCTCCACTTT. Residues: CATSYGDTNSPLHF. J is TRBJ1-6 and V is TRBV19, with D perhaps TRBD1 (6 bases). Per the germline V gene, CDR1 is LNHDA and CDR2 is SQIVND (reference sequence). The V end lost 10 bases, the J end lost 6 bases, and 16 bases lay between the germline ends. This CDR3 spans 14 amino acids.

There are a few counts of this clone. CDR3 sequence reads: CAWSVGSGRIYEQYF. Written as DNA, the CDR3 is TGTGCCTGGAGTGTAGGGAGCGGGAGGATATACGAGCAGTACTTC. The chain uses TRBV30 and TRBJ2-7; 9 nucleotides agree with TRBD2. V lost 0 bases and J lost 4; bases outside the gene matches: 7. The germline V gene encodes CDR1 GTSNPN and CDR2 SVGIG (reference sequence). This CDR3 spans 15 amino acids.

J is TRBJ2-1 and V is TRBV28; D perhaps matches TRBD1 (6 bases). The germline V and J ends were trimmed by 1 base and 12 bases, with 10 bases remaining between them. The germline V gene encodes CDR1 MDHEN and CDR2 SYDVKM. The CDR3 extends over 12 amino acids. This CDR3 is CASSLSGAVQFF. CDR3 bases: TGTGCCAGCAGTTTATCAGGGGCTGTGCAGTTCTTC.

The gene calls are TRBV27 and TRBJ1-2, with a possible D match to TRBD1 (5 bases). V was cut by 5 bases and J by 6 bases, with 22 bases left in between. In germline, CDR1 is MNHEY, CDR2 SMNVEV (reference sequence). The CDR3 covers 16 residues. This CDR3 reads CASSRVEPGQGNGYTF. CDR3 DNA: TGTGCCAGCAGTAGAGTAGAACCGGGCCAGGGAAATGGCTACACCTTC.

The chain has TRBV30 and TRBJ1-1; D may be TRBD1 (6 bases). The germline CDR1 and CDR2 sequences are GTSNPN and SVGIG (reference sequence). V was trimmed by 0 bases and J by 6 bases, leaving 14 bases between them. This CDR3 has 14 residues. CDR3 region: CAWSVHLRGSEAFF. CDR3 bases: TGTGCCTGGAGTGTACATCTCAGGGGTTCTGAAGCTTTCTTT.

The V call is TRBV5-1, the J call TRBJ1-4, with unresolved D. Germline V gene lookup returns CDR1 SGHRS and CDR2 YFSETQ. The CDR3 runs 14 residues. V gave up 3 bases and J gave up 8 bases, with 14 bases separating them. The chain's CDR3 is CASSSGELGEKLFF. In DNA, the CDR3 is TGCGCCAGCAGCTCCGGGGAACTGGGCGAAAAACTGTTTTTT.

This clone was picked up a small number of times. The J gene is TRBJ2-7, the V gene TRBV6-1, with D unresolved. CDR1 MNHNS and CDR2 SASEGT come from the germline V gene. The CDR3 length is 14 residues. V dropped 3 bases and J dropped 0 bases, with 9 bases sitting between them. CDR3 sequence: CASSDLRSSYEQYF. DNA for the CDR3: TGTGCCAGCAGTGATCTGAGGAGCTCCTACGAGCAGTACTTC.

The chain has TRBV6-5 and TRBJ2-7; D call uncertain. The V gene's germline CDR1 is MNHEY and CDR2 SVGAGI. V lost 6 bases and J 2 bases, leaving 11 bases between the germline ends. The CDR3 is made up of 13 amino acids. The CDR3 here is CASSRDTPYEQYF. DNA for the CDR3: TGTGCCAGCAGCCGCGATACGCCCTACGAGCAGTACTTC.

This clone was seen only a few times. The rearrangement uses TRBV29-1 and TRBJ1-5; possibly TRBD1 for D (6 bases). In germline, CDR1 is SQVTM, CDR2 ANQGSEA. The CDR3 is made up of 13 amino acids. V dropped 6 bases and J dropped 3 bases, with 12 bases sitting between them. The CDR3 region has the DNA TGCAGCGTGGCCCCAGGGGACAATCAGCCCCAGCATTTT. Protein sequence: CSVAPGDNQPQHF.

There are a few counts of this clone. The chain employs TRBV29-1 and TRBJ2-3, with D maybe TRBD2 (6 bases). The CDR3 consists of 14 residues. Germline assignment: CDR1 SQVTM and CDR2 ANQGSEA. V was shortened by 4 bases and J by 2 bases, with 13 bases between the two germline ends. The CDR3 nucleotides read TGCAGCGTTGGGGTCCGGAGGGCCACAGATACGCAGTATTTT. Its protein is CSVGVRRATDTQYF.

In the case of this clone: Other DNA sequences in this sample translate to the same CDR3. The chain combines TRBV29-1 with TRBJ2-3, with 10 bases lining up with TRBD2. V was clipped by 5 bases and J by 0 bases; unmatched bases: 2. Germline V lookup: CDR1 SQVTM, CDR2 ANQGSEA. The CDR3 extends over 14 amino acids. The CDR3 region is CSVRTSGSTDTQYF. CDR3 DNA: TGCAGCGTTCGGACTAGCGGTAGCACAGATACGCAGTATTTT.

This clone has just a few counts. The chain joins TRBV5-6 to TRBJ2-1; D remains unclear. This CDR3 has 11 amino acids. V was clipped by 5 bases and J by 12 bases, with 12 bases between them. Germline loops: CDR1 SGHDT, CDR2 YYEEEE. CDR3 bases: TGTGCCAGCAGTCGAGAGAAGCGGCAGTTCTTC. Its translation: CASSREKRQFF.

The V and J genes are TRBV19 and TRBJ2-1; 10 bases are shared with TRBD2. Looked up from germline, CDR1 is LNHDA and CDR2 is SQIVND (reference sequence). The trim removed 6 bases at V and 0 bases at J, leaving 5 bases unmatched. There are 16 residues in the CDR3. CDR3 DNA: TGTGCCAGTAGCACCTCTAGCGGGAGCTCCTACAATGAGCAGTTCTTC. It specifies CASSTSSGSSYNEQFF.

The chain uses TRBV4-1 and TRBJ2-4, with D tentatively TRBD1 (5 bases). The CDR3 runs 16 residues. Trimming took 3 bases from V and 8 from J, leaving 20 bases between them. Germline V lookup: CDR1 MGHRA, CDR2 YSYEKL. This CDR3 reads CASSQFPRGGADIQYF. CDR3 nucleotide sequence: TGCGCCAGCAGCCAGTTCCCTAGGGGCGGTGCGGACATTCAGTACTTC.

In its sample, this clone was seen a few times. This chain links TRBV7-6 with TRBJ1-1; no clear D gene. The CDR3 length is 14 residues. Deletions cut 2 bases from V and 3 bases from J, with 10 bases between. Looked up from germline, CDR1 is SGHVS and CDR2 is FNYEAQ. The CDR3 DNA reads as TGTGCCAGCAGCTTACTTTCGAGTGACACTGAAGCTTTCTTT. Protein product: CASSLLSSDTEAFF. Full variable domain (remainder filled in from reference TRBV7-6 and TRBJ1-1): GAGVSQSPRYKVTKRGQDVALRCDPISGHVSLYWYRQALGQGPEFLTYFNYEAQQDKSGLPNDRFSAERPEGSISTLTIQRTEQRDSAMYRCASSLLSSDTEAFFGQGTRLTVV.